The 6 T cell receptor beta chains reported below all come from one sample, sequenced in a study of blood T cells in healthy people across ages. A J-beta primer mix and a sample-barcoded 5' primer were used in a second PCR of roughly 6 to 11 cycles. Each CDR3 protein gets one entry after TCRdb re-called the 5' RACE reads with MiXCR. The sample has 600,000 to 850,000 distinct CDR3 sequences, approximately 25% seen once; the top ten hold just under 9.5%. Another study also made use of these data, one on T cells of mothers and their children.

Sequencing input: blood. These receptors were obtained from a boy aged 5 to 17 in good health.

The V call is TRBV4-2, the J call TRBJ2-3; D remains ambiguous. The CDR3 length is 13 residues. Deletions cut 1 base from V and 6 bases from J, with 8 bases between. The germline V gene encodes CDR1 LGHNA and CDR2 YNFKEQ. The CDR3 spells CASSQGSSDTQYF. In DNA, the CDR3 is TGTGCCAGCAGCCAAGGGTCCTCGGATACGCAGTATTTT.

The J gene is TRBJ2-1, the V gene TRBV2; D is perhaps TRBD1 (6 bases). This CDR3 spans 13 amino acids. V lost 6 bases to trimming and J lost 10 bases, with 16 bases between them. Per the germline V gene, CDR1 is SNHLY and CDR2 is FYNNEI. This chain's CDR3 is CASSVQGFNEQFF. Written as DNA, the CDR3 is TGTGCCAGCAGCGTACAGGGTTTCAACGAGCAGTTCTTC.

V is TRBV27 and J is TRBJ1-1; no reliable D call. CDR1 is MNHEY, CDR2 SMNVEV, per germline (reference sequence). Trimming took 3 bases from V and 2 from J, leaving 13 bases between them. This CDR3 has 15 amino acids. The CDR3 is CASSLRPALNTEAFF. Written as DNA, the CDR3 is TGTGCCAGCAGTTTGAGGCCAGCGTTAAACACTGAAGCTTTCTTT.

This clonotype was seen a few times. The chain uses TRBV5-6 and TRBJ2-7; the D gene is possibly TRBD1 (5 bases). The J call may be faulty, since TRBJ2-1 better matches the DNA end. The CDR3 covers 14 residues. Germline V CDR1 and CDR2: SGHDT, YYEEEE. This CDR3 reads CASSLDRRTTEQFF. CDR3 bases: TGTGCCAGCAGCTTGGATCGCAGGACAACTGAGCAGTTCTTC.

In its sample, this clonotype was seen a few times. The chain joins TRBV29-1 to TRBJ1-1; tentatively, D is TRBD1 (5 bases). The germline V gene encodes CDR1 SQVTM and CDR2 ANQGSEA. V was clipped by 4 bases and J by 5 bases, with 17 bases between them. The CDR3 is 14 amino acids. CDR3 coding DNA: TGCAGCGTTGGAGACAGTGGTCGTGGAACTGAAGCTTTCTTT. It specifies CSVGDSGRGTEAFF.

V is TRBV29-1 and J is TRBJ2-7; D possibly matches TRBD1 or TRBD2 (5 bases each). Germline V gene lookup returns CDR1 SQVTM and CDR2 ANQGSEA. CDR3 size: 12 residues. Trimming removed 4 bases at V and 5 bases at J, with 12 bases between. Here the CDR3 DNA reads TGCAGCGTTGGGGACGACGAACACGAGCAGTACTTC. Translated: CSVGDDEHEQYF.